The entry below gives a single T cell receptor beta chain sequence along with its context. Its target is unknown. This sample stems from a study of T cell responses to AZD1222 COVID-19 vaccine. On the study more broadly: Recipients boosted at about 4 weeks or about 12 weeks are pooled. Study results and caveats: No day 14 peak samples; only post-peak repertoires were characterized. AZD1222 recipients seropositive at baseline numbered only six or seven. Once two AZD1222 doses were given, Spike-specific TCR breadth and depth went up.

The CDR3 is 17 residues long. Germline loops: CDR1 SGHNT, CDR2 YYREEE (reference sequence). Trimming cost V 0 bases and J 6 bases; bases outside gene matches: 7. The assay was immunoSEQ multiplex PCR, and TCRdb's table has in-frame clones only and misses some. The profile shows 150,000 to 200,000 clones, about nine tenths of them singletons. The clonotype originates from an adult in good health. The chain employs TRBV5-4 and TRBJ2-3; 13 bases line up with TRBD2. Material: peripheral blood, obtained on day 0 of AZD1222 vaccination. Written as DNA, the CDR3 is TGTGCCAGCAGCTTGGCAGGACTAGCGGGGGCCAGGGATACGCAGTATTTT. It translates to CASSLAGLAGARDTQYF.